A selection of T cell receptor beta chains follows, all from one sample in a study of cytomegalovirus exposure and HLA in healthy donors. TCRdb's table, derived via immunoSEQ multiplex PCR, lists solely in-frame clones and lacks some. The table lists 70,000 or so clones, with 0.83% in the top ten. The specimen was PBMCs. The receptors come from a boy under 18 in good health and CMV-seronegative. CDR3s include the opening cysteine and the closing phenylalanine or tryptophan. Each record gives: V gene, J gene, D gene, CDR3 DNA, CDR3 protein. The D gene is left open where the match is weak.

>TRBV19|TRBJ1-1|.
TGTGCCAGTAGCCTTACACTGAACACTGAAGCTTTCTTT
CASSLTLNTEAFF
>TRBV2|TRBJ1-5|.
TGTGCCAGCAGTGCGGGGGGGGTCGGTGTTCAGCCCCAGCATTTT
CASSAGGVGVQPQHF
>TRBV7-6|TRBJ2-1|TRBD2
TGTGCCAGCAGCGACCCTAGCGGGAGTTCCGACAATGAGCAGTTCTTC
CASSDPSGSSDNEQFF
>TRBV19|TRBJ1-4|.
TGTGCCAGTAGTATGGAGCCCAATCTGTATAATGAAAAACTGTTTTTT
CASSMEPNLYNEKLFF
>TRBV6-1|TRBJ1-1|TRBD1
TGTGCCAGCAGCGACACGACAGGGCCAGGGACTGAAGCTTTCTTT
CASSDTTGPGTEAFF
>TRBV18|TRBJ2-1|TRBD1
TGTGCCAGCTCACAACAGGGGGCAAATAAAGATGAGCAGTTCTTC
CASSQQGANKDEQFF
>TRBV18|TRBJ1-2|TRBD1
TGTGCCAGCTCACGGACAGGGGACTATGGCTACACCTTC
CASSRTGDYGYTF
>TRBV19|TRBJ2-1|.
TGTGCCAGTAGCCCGGACAGCATAACCTACAATGAGCAGTTCTTC
CASSPDSITYNEQFF
>TRBV5-1|TRBJ2-7|TRBD2
TGCGCCAGCAGCCATACTAGCGGGAGCCCCTACGAGCAGTACTTC
CASSHTSGSPYEQYF
>TRBV4-2|TRBJ2-7|TRBD2
TGTGCCAGCAGCCTTTGGACTAGCGGCGTGTACGAGCAGTACTTC
CASSLWTSGVYEQYF
>TRBV29-1|TRBJ1-1|.
TGCAGCGTTGAAGATGGCCAGGGAATGAACACTGAAGCTTTCTTT
CSVEDGQGMNTEAFF
>TRBV29-1|TRBJ2-3|.
TGCAGCGTTGGATATGGGACTGCGACTAGCACAGATACGCAGTATTTT
CSVGYGTATSTDTQYF
>TRBV2|TRBJ2-7|TRBD1
TGTGCCAGCAGTGAACTTTGGGGACAGGATGCCTACGAGCAGTACTTC
CASSELWGQDAYEQYF
>TRBV5-1|TRBJ1-1|.
TGCGCCAGCAGCTTGCCTAGCAGGGGCGACACTGAAGCTTTCTTT
CASSLPSRGDTEAFF
>TRBV4-2|TRBJ2-7|.
TGTGCCAGCAGCCAATCGGGGTCTGGGTCTCGTGAGCAGTACTTC
CASSQSGSGSREQYF
>TRBV30|TRBJ2-1|.
TGTGCCTGGAGTGTAACGAGTCATGAGCAGTTCTTC
CAWSVTSHEQFF
>TRBV5-1|TRBJ2-3|TRBD2
TGCGCCAGCAGCCTCGCCGGGACTAGCGGGGTCAAAGATACGCAGTATTTT
CASSLAGTSGVKDTQYF
>TRBV30|TRBJ1-2|.
TGTGCCTGGAGTGTACAACGGGGGGTCTACACCTTC
CAWSVQRGVYTF
>TRBV5-5|TRBJ1-1|.
TGTGCCAGCAGCTCCCACACCAACACTGAAGCTTTCTTT
CASSSHTNTEAFF
>TRBV4-2|TRBJ1-5|TRBD1
TGTGCCAGCAGCCAACACGCTACAGGGGCAAACAATCAGCCCCAGCATTTT
CASSQHATGANNQPQHF
>TRBV10-3|TRBJ2-7|.
TGTGCCACCCAGGGTACTGGCTACGAGCAGTACTTC
CATQGTGYEQYF
>TRBV5-6|TRBJ2-5|TRBD2
TGTGCCAGCAGCTCCCCGGGACTAGCGGGGGGGGAGACCCAGTACTTC
CASSSPGLAGGETQYF
>TRBV5-1|TRBJ1-5|TRBD1
TGCGCCAGCAGCTTGGGAGGGGGCGAAGGTCAGCCCCAGCATTTT
CASSLGGGEGQPQHF
>TRBV19|TRBJ2-1|TRBD1
TGTGCCAGTAGTATAGTCCAGGGGGTGTACAATGAGCAGTTCTTC
CASSIVQGVYNEQFF
>TRBV5-4|TRBJ1-6|.
TGTGCCAGCAGCTTGGCCGGCCAGGGAAATTCACCCCTCCACTTT
CASSLAGQGNSPLHF
>TRBV14|TRBJ2-1|TRBD2
TGTGCCAGCAGCCCCAGAGGGACTAGCGGGAGAGGTGATGAGCAGTTCTTC
CASSPRGTSGRGDEQFF
>TRBV18|TRBJ2-1|TRBD1
TGTGCCAGCCAAAAAACGGACAGGGTAACCTACAATGAGCAGTTCTTC
CASQKTDRVTYNEQFF
>TRBV5-4|TRBJ2-7|TRBD2
TGTGCCAGCAGCTATAGCGGGGATGCCTACGAGCAGTACTTC
CASSYSGDAYEQYF
>TRBV27|TRBJ2-5|.
TGTGCCAGCAGTTCGCTAGGATCCCAAGAGACCCAGTACTTC
CASSSLGSQETQYF